The T cell receptor beta chain under discussion was sequenced for a study of cytomegalovirus exposure and HLA in healthy donors (TCRdb year 2017). Regarding the complete study: In an earlier analysis of 550 to 750 of the donors, roughly 300 Gb of sequence data and approximately 100 million unique TCR beta sequences from approximately 180 million T cells were reported. Among the roughly 390 genotyped donors, around 79% belonged to the genetic ancestry cluster associated with self-reported Caucasian donors. An early release covering about 600 HLA-typed donors comprised roughly 300 gigabases of sequencing data and 85 million or so unique TCR sequences. The study combined high-throughput TCR immunosequencing, statistical association of individual TCRs with disease status, and machine learning to predict cytomegalovirus infection status. Genome-wide SNP genotypes for about 55% of the roughly 670 donors were used in a later genetic analysis, which treated that subset as a discovery cohort. Four or five DR-DQ haplotypes were handled as single units for association and clustering, since linkage in the cohort was strong. All discovery cohort repertoires had been generated using a single sequencing platform. The number of donors typed differed by locus, with about 620-630 for A, B, C, DRB1 and DQB1, approximately 500 for DQA1, 600 to 610 for DPA1, and approximately 470 for DPB1. Along with the approximately 620-subject first cohort, a separate validation cohort of over 90 different subjects was used. Donor age, sex, ethnicity and CMV serostatus were compiled alongside the repertoire data. HLA typing covered class I and class II loci at four-digit resolution. An earlier analysis of some 500 of the donors used high-throughput TCR beta sequencing to judge whether each TCR beta V gene segment behaved as functional or pseudogenic. The study was designed to test whether signatures of past pathogen exposure could be identified by cataloging public T cell receptors. Across 300 to 500 genotyped donors of the cohort, an average of roughly 250,000 unique TCR beta nucleotide sequences per donor were sequenced, and approximately 17% of those sequences were non-productive. The T cell repertoires of 550 to 850 subjects were profiled by immunosequencing and related to cytomegalovirus serostatus. A later analysis re-analyzed previously published TCR beta repertoires from approximately 700 donors and added high-resolution HLA genotyping to study TCR occurrence patterns. Rather than drawing on any new phenotypic data, the later analysis identified candidate immune exposures from TCR beta sequences and the way those sequences occurred across donors.

Concerning this clone itself: Its antigen is still unknown. Base qualities are not provided; no much larger clone lies one nucleotide away.

Library preparation used the immunoSEQ multiplex PCR assay. For the multiplex PCR, a mixture combining 60 forward primers for TCR Vbeta segments and 13 reverse primers for TCR Jbeta segments was used. A multiplex PCR assay on genomic DNA amplified the CDR3 region of rearranged TCR beta genes. The Illumina HiSeq System was used to sequence the amplified TCR beta libraries as 87-base-pair reads. In the original analysis: Across the 670 or so repertoires, a later analysis counted about 81 million unique TCR beta chains, approximately 10 million of which were shared by at least two donors. A nearest-neighbor algorithm error-corrected the raw reads and collapsed the reads into unique sequences, merging closely related sequences to remove PCR and sequencing errors. V, D and J gene segments were assigned by aligning CDR3 sequences to IMGT reference sequences. Each retained sequence needed at least a six-nucleotide match to both a V gene segment and a J gene segment. Rearrangements were classified as productive when the CDR3 lacked stop codons and remained in frame with V and J, and all other rearrangements were classified as non-productive. Following IMGT convention, CDR3 was defined as the stretch from the second conserved V-encoded cysteine to the conserved J-encoded phenylalanine. In an earlier analysis of around 540 of the donors, sequences lacking an unambiguous match to a single V gene segment were excluded. In an earlier analysis of several hundred of the donors, V segments were called functional above 56.7% productive rearrangements and were called segregating when the between-donor standard deviation exceeded 5%. A statistical classification framework was built to diagnose cytomegalovirus status from the catalog of TCR beta chain sequences. V and J gene assignment, in a later analysis, came from comparing TCR nucleotide sequences with IMGT/GENE-DB human TR gene sequences. A later analysis assigned CDR3 sequences and most-parsimonious VDJ recombination scenarios with the TCRdist pipeline. In a later analysis, each TCR beta chain was defined by its CDR3 amino acid sequence together with its V-gene family, and reads lacking a unique V-gene family were excluded. A later analysis removed 592 highly shared, low-generation-probability nucleotide sequences to deal with suspected cross-contamination and a sequencing artifact. For each public chain, a later analysis derived a clonal expansion index from normalized ranks of inferred template counts within each repertoire. In a later analysis, generation probabilities were computed using a VDJ recombination model fitted to out-of-frame rearrangements, and the results were checked against IGoR. Hypergeometric tests were used in a later analysis to score TCR-TCR, TCR-HLA and TCR-CMV co-occurrence, with a repertoire-size bias correction applied to the TCR pairs. To estimate false discovery rates, a later analysis permuted the HLA or CMV assignments 20 times. A later analysis grouped co-occurring TCRs with DBSCAN, adding TCRdist sequence similarity when clustering within HLA-allele-positive subsets. Co-occurrence clustering excluded repertoires with fewer than 30,000 or more than 120,000 public chains, plus five with anomalous nucleotide sharing. TCRdb obtained this table from immuneACCESS and retained in-frame rearrangements with V and J assigned. These tables miss some clones; where compared with another copy, unresolved V genes account for less than half of the shortfall, and the remainder is unexplained. The DNA gave D and trimming, while V, J and clone size come from that table. Recorded for this sample are 110,000 or so clones; less than 80% of them occurred a single time. The leading ten clones occupy about 4.2% of the sample.

CDR1 and CDR2, per the germline V gene, are SGHTA and FQGNSA. The CDR3 has 14 amino acids, counting the end cysteine and phenylalanine. Only the CDR3 DNA is retained, 42 bases long and in frame from the first base. V is trimmed back by 3 bases and J by 5 bases, and the junction contains 6 bases that no gene match accounts for. Overall results and qualifications from the work: In vitro tests confirmed that a few of the cytomegalovirus-associated TCR beta chains recognize cytomegalovirus antigens. Specific HLA alleles were associated with over 15,000 TCR beta sequences at a false discovery rate of 0.05 in a later analysis. In an earlier analysis of under 600 of the donors, most TCR beta V segments were observed in productive rearrangements about 87% or about 30% of the time, broadly matching IMGT annotations. Strong co-occurrence of HLA alleles, especially DR and DQ, made assigning TCR associations to individual alleles difficult. Because counts were too low, roughly 18 rarely observed V segments, including chromosome 9 orphons, were left out of the earlier analysis of a few hundred of the donors. The classifier was reported to diagnose cytomegalovirus status with high specificity and sensitivity in both the original cohort and the validation cohort. A further reported finding was that TCR beta sequences accurately predicted the HLA-A and HLA-B alleles for most subjects in the first cohort. The cohort was sequenced for TCR beta chains only, and without alpha or paired-chain data the features that could be detected were limited. According to a later analysis, TCR association rates differed among HLA loci, with DRB1 alleles showing the most associated TCRs and HLA-C alleles showing the fewest. Linkage disequilibrium might explain the correlated functional status among segregating V segments, but an unknown experimental factor could not be excluded. According to a later analysis, parvovirus B19, influenza, CMV and Epstein-Barr virus appeared linked to several top co-occurrence clusters. While some public TCRs were present in many individuals, most TCR sequences turned up only very rarely across donors. A later genetic analysis reported fewer N-insertions in productive TCRs among donors in an Asian-associated ancestry cluster than the roughly 700-donor mean. Immune exposure information for the cohort was limited to CMV serostatus. A total of fewer than 200 TCR beta chains were listed by the study as associated with cytomegalovirus. A later analysis found that most CMV-associated TCR beta chains appeared HLA-restricted, with HLA associations seemingly driven largely by CMV exposure. The 87-base-pair reads could not distinguish some IMGT-functional V segments, including TRBV6-2 and TRBV6-3, so those segments were excluded. A group of highly shared sequence variants was considered likely to be a technical artifact of the sequencing pipeline. The presence/absence analyses assumed that sequencing depth was roughly uniform across donors, and that assumption may not be true. An association between a missense DCLRE1C variant and V-gene and J-gene trimming of TCR beta chains was found in a later genetic analysis and replicated in an independent cohort. HLA typing was unavailable for some donors at each locus, so association tests used only the typed subset. The authors suggested that the approach could potentially be extended to other disease states and immunological phenotypes. In a later analysis, HLA-associated TCR beta chains showed more clonal expansion and lower generation probabilities than non-associated chains that were equally common.

The cohort was made up of roughly 670 healthy bone marrow donors. All cohort members were sampled while nominally healthy, although unrecorded immune exposures were likely present. The donor tested CMV seropositive, placing the donor among the roughly 270 seropositive members of the cohort. Each donor provided a peripheral blood sample, and peripheral blood mononuclear cells were used for TCR beta sequencing. The Qiagen DNeasy Blood Extraction Kit was used to extract genomic DNA from the blood cell samples. Sequences were obtained from PBMCs. The sequence came from a woman in her thirties or forties in good health and CMV-seropositive. The rearrangement combines TRBV7-2 with TRBJ1-2, and 7 junctional nucleotides match TRBD1. The DNA sequence is as follows: TGTGCCAGCAGCTTCTACCGGGACAGATATGGCTACACCTTC. The translation is CASSFYRDRYGYTF.